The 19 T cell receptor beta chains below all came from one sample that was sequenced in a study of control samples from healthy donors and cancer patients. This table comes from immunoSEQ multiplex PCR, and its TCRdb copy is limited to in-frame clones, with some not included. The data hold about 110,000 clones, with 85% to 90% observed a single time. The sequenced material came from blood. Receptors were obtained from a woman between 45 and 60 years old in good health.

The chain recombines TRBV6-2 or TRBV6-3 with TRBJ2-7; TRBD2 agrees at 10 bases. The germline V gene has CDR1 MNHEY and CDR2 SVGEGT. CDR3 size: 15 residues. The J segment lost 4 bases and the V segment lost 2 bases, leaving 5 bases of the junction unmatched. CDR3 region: CASSYALAGIYEQYV. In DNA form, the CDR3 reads TGTGCCAGCAGTTACGCACTAGCGGGAATTTACGAGCAGTACGTC.

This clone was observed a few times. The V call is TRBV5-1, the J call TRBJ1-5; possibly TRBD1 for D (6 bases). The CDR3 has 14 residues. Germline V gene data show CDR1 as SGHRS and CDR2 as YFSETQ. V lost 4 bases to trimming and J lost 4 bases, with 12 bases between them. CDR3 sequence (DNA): TGCGCCAGCAGCAGAACAGGGAGGAATCAGCCCCAGCATTTT. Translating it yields CASSRTGRNQPQHF.

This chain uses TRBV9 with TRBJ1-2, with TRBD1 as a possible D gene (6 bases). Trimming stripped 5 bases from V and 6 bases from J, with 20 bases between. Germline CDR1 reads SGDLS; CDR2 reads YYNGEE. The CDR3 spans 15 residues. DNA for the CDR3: TGTGCCAGCAGTGGTCCAGGGGTCTCGAAAGATGGCTACACCTTC. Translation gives CASSGPGVSKDGYTF.

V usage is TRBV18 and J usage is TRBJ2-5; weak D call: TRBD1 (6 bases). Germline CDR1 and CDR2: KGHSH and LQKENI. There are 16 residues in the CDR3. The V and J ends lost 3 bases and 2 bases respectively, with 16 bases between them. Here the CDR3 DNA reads TGTGCCAGCTCACCGTTAAAAAAGAGGGGGCAAGAGACCCAGTACTTC. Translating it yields CASSPLKKRGQETQYF.

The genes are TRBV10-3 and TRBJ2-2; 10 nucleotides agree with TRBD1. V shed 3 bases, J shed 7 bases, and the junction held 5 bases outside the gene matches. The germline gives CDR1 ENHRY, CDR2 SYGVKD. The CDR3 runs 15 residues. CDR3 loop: CAISDRTGGHGELFF. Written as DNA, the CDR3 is TGTGCCATCAGTGACAGGACAGGGGGTCACGGGGAGCTGTTTTTT.

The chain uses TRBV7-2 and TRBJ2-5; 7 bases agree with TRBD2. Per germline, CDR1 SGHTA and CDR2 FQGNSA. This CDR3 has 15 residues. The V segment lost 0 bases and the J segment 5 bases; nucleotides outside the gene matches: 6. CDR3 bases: TGTGCCAGCAGCTTAGCGGGAGGGCCAAGGGAGACCCAGTACTTC. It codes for CASSLAGGPRETQYF.

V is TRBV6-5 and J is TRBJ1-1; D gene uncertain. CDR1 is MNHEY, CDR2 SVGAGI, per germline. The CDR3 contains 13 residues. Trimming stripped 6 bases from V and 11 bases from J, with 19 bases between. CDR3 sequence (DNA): TGTGCCAGCAGAGCCCGGGAACCCTCGTCGGCTTTCTTT. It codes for CASRAREPSSAFF.

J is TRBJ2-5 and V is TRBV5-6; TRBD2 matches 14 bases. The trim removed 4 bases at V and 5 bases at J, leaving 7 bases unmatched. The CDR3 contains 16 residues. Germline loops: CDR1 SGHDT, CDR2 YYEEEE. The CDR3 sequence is CASSPLGLAGDETQYF. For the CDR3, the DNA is TGTGCCAGCAGCCCCTTGGGACTAGCGGGGGACGAGACCCAGTACTTC.

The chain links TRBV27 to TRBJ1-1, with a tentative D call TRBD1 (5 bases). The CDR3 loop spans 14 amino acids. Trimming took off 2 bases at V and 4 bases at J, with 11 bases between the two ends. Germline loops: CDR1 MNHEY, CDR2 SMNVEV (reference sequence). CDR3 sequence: CASSLIDGATEAFF. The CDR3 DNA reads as TGTGCCAGCAGTTTAATAGACGGGGCCACTGAAGCTTTCTTT.

Here the CDR3 DNA reads TGCAGCGTTGGGCGTCCGGGACAGGGGGTTACTGAAGCTTTCTTT. Translated: CSVGRPGQGVTEAFF. This chain links TRBV29-1 with TRBJ1-1; 11 bases map to TRBD1. The J segment lost 5 bases and the V segment lost 4 bases, leaving 9 bases of the junction unmatched. This CDR3 contains 15 residues. Germline values: CDR1 SQVTM, CDR2 ANQGSEA.

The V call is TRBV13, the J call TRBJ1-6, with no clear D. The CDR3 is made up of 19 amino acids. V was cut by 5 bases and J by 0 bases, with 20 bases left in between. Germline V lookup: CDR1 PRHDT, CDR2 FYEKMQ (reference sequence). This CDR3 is CASSPDNGPESSYNSPLHF. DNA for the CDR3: TGTGCCAGCAGCCCGGATAACGGGCCGGAAAGCTCCTATAATTCACCCCTCCACTTT.

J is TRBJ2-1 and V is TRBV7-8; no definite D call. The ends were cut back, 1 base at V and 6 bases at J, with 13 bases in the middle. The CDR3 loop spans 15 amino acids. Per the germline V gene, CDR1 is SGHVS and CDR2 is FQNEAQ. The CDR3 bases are TGTGCCAGCAGCTTAGGGATCCCAACGGGCAATGAGCAGTTCTTC. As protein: CASSLGIPTGNEQFF.

CDR3 loop: CASSLLRPKAGLLIEQFF. The DNA for the CDR3 is TGCGCCAGCAGCTTGTTACGACCAAAAGCGGGGCTCCTCATTGAGCAGTTCTTC. The chain carries TRBV5-1 and TRBJ2-1; TRBD2 aligns across 7 bases. The junction had 19 bases not matched to a gene; V was cut back by 1 base and J by 9 bases. Per the germline V gene, CDR1 is SGHRS and CDR2 is YFSETQ. The CDR3 totals 18 residues. The entire variable domain, with the rest obtained from reference TRBV5-1 and TRBJ2-1, is as follows: KAGVTQTPRYLIKTRGQQVTLSCSPISGHRSVSWYQQTPGQGLQFLFEYFSETQRNKGNFPGRFSGRQFSNSRSEMNVSTLELGDSALYLCASSLLRPKAGLLIEQFFGPGTRLTVL.

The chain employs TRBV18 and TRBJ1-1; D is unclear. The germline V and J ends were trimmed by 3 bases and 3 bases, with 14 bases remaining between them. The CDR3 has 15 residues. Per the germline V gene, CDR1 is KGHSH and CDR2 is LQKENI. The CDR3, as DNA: TGTGCCAGCTCACCGCAAGGAGGGAGGGACACTGAAGCTTTCTTT. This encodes CASSPQGGRDTEAFF.

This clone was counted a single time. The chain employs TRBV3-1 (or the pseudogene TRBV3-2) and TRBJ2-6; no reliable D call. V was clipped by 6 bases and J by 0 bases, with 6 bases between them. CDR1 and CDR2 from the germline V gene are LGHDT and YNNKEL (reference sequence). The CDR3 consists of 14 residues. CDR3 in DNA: TGTGCCAGCAGGGTCCTCTCTGGGGCCAACGTCCTGACTTTC. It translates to CASRVLSGANVLTF.

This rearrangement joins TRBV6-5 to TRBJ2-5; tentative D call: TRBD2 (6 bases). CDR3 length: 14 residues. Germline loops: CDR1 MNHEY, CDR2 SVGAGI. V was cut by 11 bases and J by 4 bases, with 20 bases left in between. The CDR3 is CAGLRRLGRETQYF. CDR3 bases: TGTGCCGGACTACGGCGGCTGGGGAGAGAGACCCAGTACTTC.

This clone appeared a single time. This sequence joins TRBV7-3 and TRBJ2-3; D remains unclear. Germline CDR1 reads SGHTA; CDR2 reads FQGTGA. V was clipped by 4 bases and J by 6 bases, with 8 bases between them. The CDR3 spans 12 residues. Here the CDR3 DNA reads TGTGCCAGCAGCTCGGACCGCGATACGCAGTATTTT. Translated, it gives CASSSDRDTQYF.

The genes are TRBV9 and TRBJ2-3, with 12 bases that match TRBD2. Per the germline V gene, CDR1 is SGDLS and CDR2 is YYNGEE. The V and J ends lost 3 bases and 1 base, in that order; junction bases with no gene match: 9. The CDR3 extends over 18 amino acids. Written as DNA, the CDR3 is TGTGCCAGCAGCGCAAGACTAGCGGGAGTATTTGGCACAGATACGCAGTATTTT. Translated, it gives CASSARLAGVFGTDTQYF.

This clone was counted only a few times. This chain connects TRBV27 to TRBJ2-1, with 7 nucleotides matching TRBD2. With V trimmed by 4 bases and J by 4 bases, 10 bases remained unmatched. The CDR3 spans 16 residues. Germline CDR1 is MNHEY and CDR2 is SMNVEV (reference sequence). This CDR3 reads CASSWGGSQIYNEQFF. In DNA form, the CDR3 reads TGTGCCAGCAGTTGGGGGGGGTCCCAAATTTACAATGAGCAGTTCTTC.